These 24 T cell receptor beta chains originate from one sample sequenced in a study of T cells in Graves' hyperthyroidism and ophthalmopathy. TCR beta CDR3 regions were amplified from RNA transcripts. The study used the HTBI primer set for a first-round RT-PCR of the TCR CDR3. TCRdb redid the calling of the multiplex PCR reads with MiXCR, one entry per CDR3 protein. The sample carries about 640,000 distinct CDR3 sequences, 14% recorded once. The sample consisted of blood. These receptor sequences come from a woman aged 45-60 years with Graves' ophthalmopathy.

The chain has TRBV5-6 and TRBJ2-5; maybe TRBD1 (6 bases). This CDR3 spans 14 amino acids. V was cut by 6 bases and J by 1 base, with 13 bases left in between. CDR1 and CDR2 from the germline V gene are SGHDT and YYEEEE. CDR3 sequence: CASNRPRGQETQYF. DNA of the CDR3: TGTGCCAGCAACCGCCCCAGGGGCCAAGAGACCCAGTACTTC.

There are many counts of this clonotype. This chain joins TRBV24-1 and TRBJ2-7; D possibly corresponds to TRBD1 (6 bases). Germline CDR1 is KGHDR and CDR2 is SFDVKD. The CDR3 runs to 13 residues. Between the trimmed V and J ends, which lost 4 bases and 3 bases, there was a span of 9 bases. The CDR3 reads CATSEGAVYEQYF. The CDR3 DNA reads as TGTGCCACCAGTGAGGGGGCGGTCTACGAGCAGTACTTC.

This clonotype was recorded at least ten times. This sequence joins TRBV24-1 and TRBJ2-3; D unclear. The CDR3 totals 14 residues. Germline-derived CDR1 and CDR2 are KGHDR and SFDVKD. Trimming stripped 4 bases from V and 3 bases from J, with 10 bases between. DNA for the CDR3: TGTGCCACCAGTGAGGAGCTGAGGACAGATACGCAGTATTTT. It encodes CATSEELRTDTQYF.

This clonotype was detected only a few times. V usage is TRBV2 and J usage is TRBJ1-5; D call uncertain. Germline V gene sequence: CDR1 SNHLY, CDR2 FYNNEI. The CDR3 is made up of 15 amino acids. V was shortened by 4 bases and J by 5 bases, with 15 bases between the two germline ends. CDR3 loop: CASSGPAGGDQPQHF. CDR3 nucleotide sequence: TGTGCCAGCAGTGGCCCCGCGGGTGGGGATCAGCCCCAGCATTTT.

This clonotype was counted many times. The CDR3 region is CASSPIAGGPDTGELFF. In nucleotides, the CDR3 is TGTGCCAGCAGTCCCATAGCGGGAGGGCCGGACACCGGGGAGCTGTTTTTT. V usage is TRBV27 and J usage is TRBJ2-2; TRBD2 aligns across 11 bases. Germline V lookup: CDR1 MNHEY, CDR2 SMNVEV (reference sequence). This CDR3 is built from 17 residues. The J segment lost 3 bases and the V segment lost 5 bases, leaving 8 bases of the junction unmatched.

This clonotype was counted a few times. The chain employs TRBV4-1 and TRBJ2-6; D gene uncertain. The CDR3 runs 15 residues. Germline-derived CDR1 and CDR2 are MGHRA and YSYEKL. The V gene lost 1 base and the J gene lost 2 bases, with 6 bases spanning the gap. CDR3 protein: CASSQAPAGANVLTF. DNA for the CDR3: TGCGCCAGCAGCCAAGCCCCTGCTGGGGCCAACGTCCTGACTTTC.

Details on this clonotype: The CDR3 carries no conserved terminal phenylalanine or tryptophan, so it likely arises from a read error. V gene TRBV29-1 combines with J gene TRBJ2-7; unclear D gene. The ends were cut back, 4 bases at V and 3 bases at J, with 7 bases in the middle. The V gene's germline CDR1 is SQVTM and CDR2 ANQGSEA. The CDR3 spans 11 residues. This CDR3 is CSVVGDYEQYL. As DNA, the CDR3 is TGCAGCGTTGTTGGGGACTACGAGCAGTACCTC.

Only a few counts were recorded for this clonotype. V is TRBV20-1 and J is TRBJ2-7, with 7 nucleotides matching TRBD2. CDR1 is DFQATT, CDR2 SNEGSKA, per germline (reference sequence). The CDR3 has 15 amino acids. V gave up 2 bases and J gave up 0 bases; unmatched junction bases: 7. CDR3 coding DNA: TGCAGTGCTAGACGGGGCGGGAGTCCCTCCTACGAGCAGTACTTC. Translated: CSARRGGSPSYEQYF.

Concerning this clonotype: A read error may explain this, as a much larger clone is one base away. J is TRBJ1-1 and V is TRBV10-3; D gene uncertain. Trimming pared 2 bases from V and 2 bases from J, leaving 9 bases between. Per germline, CDR1 ENHRY and CDR2 SYGVKD. The CDR3 totals 14 residues. In DNA form, the CDR3 reads TGTGCCATCAGTGAGGAGTTCGACAACACTGAAGCTTTCTTT. Translation: CAISEEFDNTEAFF.

This clonotype was seen many times. At one boundary the junction diverges from the germline segment, which might be a read error. V and J are TRBV2 and TRBJ2-7; TRBD2 might be the D (5 bases). Germline V gene lookup returns CDR1 SNHLY and CDR2 FYNNEI. The CDR3 has 13 residues. The chain's CDR3 is CASCDGGTYEQYF. In DNA form, the CDR3 reads TGTGCCAGCTGTGACGGAGGAACCTACGAGCAGTACTTC.

This clonotype has ten or more counts. This rearrangement joins TRBV2 to TRBJ1-5, with 7 bases lining up with TRBD1. This CDR3 has 13 amino acids. Germline V gene sequence: CDR1 SNHLY, CDR2 FYNNEI. V was clipped by 8 bases and J by 0 bases; unmatched bases: 1. For the CDR3, the DNA is TGTGCCAGCGACAGGGATAGCAATCAGCCCCAGCATTTT. Residues: CASDRDSNQPQHF. The variable domain in full, completed from reference TRBV2 and TRBJ1-5, reads EPEVTQTPSHQVTQMGQEVILRCVPISNHLYFYWYRQILGQKVEFLVSFYNNEISEKSEIFDDQFSVERPDGSNFTLKIRSTKLEDSAMYFCASDRDSNQPQHFGDGTRLSIL.

The J gene is TRBJ2-7, the V gene TRBV6-2 or TRBV6-3, with 11 bases that match TRBD1. CDR3 length: 14 residues. Germline trimming cut 5 bases from V and 5 bases from J; bases unmatched to any gene: 5. From germline, CDR1 is MNHEY and CDR2 SVGEGT. In DNA form, the CDR3 reads TGTGCCAGCAGTCCGGACAGGGGGCGCGACGAGCAGTACTTC. Protein product: CASSPDRGRDEQYF.

This clonotype has a handful of counts. The CDR3 region is CASSPPEGTQYF. The CDR3 region has the DNA TGTGCCAGCAGCCCCCCTGAGGGGACGCAGTATTTT. The J gene is TRBJ2-3, the V gene TRBV7-3; the D call may be TRBD1 or TRBD2 (5 bases each). Trimming cost V 5 bases and J 9 bases, with 12 bases left between them. CDR1 and CDR2 from the germline V gene are SGHTA and FQGTGA. This CDR3 is 12 amino acids long.

There are many counts of this clonotype. This chain links TRBV30 with TRBJ1-1; D is possibly TRBD1 (5 bases). Trimming stripped 7 bases from V and 6 bases from J, with 18 bases between. The CDR3 spans 13 residues. From germline, CDR1 is GTSNPN and CDR2 SVGIG (reference sequence). CDR3 sequence reads: CALRGRRDSEAFF. The CDR3 nucleotides read TGTGCCTTGCGGGGACGGCGAGACTCTGAAGCTTTCTTT.

This clonotype was detected many times. The chain links TRBV12-3 or TRBV12-4 to TRBJ2-2, with 14 bases matching TRBD2. The trim removed 1 base at V and 3 bases at J, leaving 1 base unmatched. The CDR3 extends over 17 amino acids. CDR3: CASSLGTSGRYTGELFF. The CDR3 DNA follows: TGTGCCAGCAGTTTAGGGACTAGCGGGAGGTACACCGGGGAGCTGTTTTTT.

The chain carries TRBV9 and TRBJ2-4; 8 bases align to TRBD1. CDR1 is SGDLS, CDR2 YYNGEE, per germline. This CDR3 comprises 14 residues. J was trimmed by 4 bases and V by 2 bases; bases with no gene match: 2. The CDR3 DNA follows: TGTGCCAGCAGCGTCACAGGGGGGAAAAACATTCAGTACTTC. Amino acid sequence: CASSVTGGKNIQYF.

The chain recombines TRBV20-1 with TRBJ1-4; TRBD1 matches at 7 bases. The CDR3 spans 16 residues. Germline CDR1 DFQATT, CDR2 SNEGSKA (reference sequence). V lost 2 bases, J lost 3 bases, and 9 bases stayed unmatched. CDR3 sequence reads: CSARTWTGQSNEKLFF. As DNA, the CDR3 is TGCAGTGCTAGAACCTGGACGGGACAGTCTAATGAAAAACTGTTTTTT.

This clonotype was recorded many times. This chain joins TRBV3-1 and TRBJ2-5; 9 bases are a match to TRBD2. Germline V gene sequence: CDR1 LGHDT, CDR2 YNNKEL (reference sequence). V lost 6 bases to trimming and J lost 2 bases; unmatched junction nucleotides: 7. The CDR3 covers 15 residues. The CDR3 region is CASRLGTSRQETQYF. The CDR3, as DNA: TGTGCCAGCAGACTCGGGACTAGCAGGCAAGAGACCCAGTACTTC.

This clonotype was recorded at least ten times. The CDR3 is CASSFDWAGSSTDTQYF. The CDR3 DNA reads as TGTGCCAGCAGCTTCGATTGGGCGGGTTCTAGCACAGATACGCAGTATTTT. The rearrangement joins TRBV5-5 to TRBJ2-3, with TRBD2 as a possible D gene (5 bases). Germline V gene data show CDR1 as SGHKS and CDR2 as YYEKEE (reference sequence). The CDR3 consists of 17 residues. Trimming removed 2 bases at V and 0 bases at J, with 16 bases between.

This clonotype has at least ten counts. The CDR3 protein is CASSYGGQGSAETQYF. The DNA for the CDR3 is TGTGCCAGCAGTTACGGGGGACAGGGCTCGGCAGAGACCCAGTACTTC. The chain combines TRBV6-5 with TRBJ2-5, with 9 bases that match TRBD1. J gave up 4 bases and V 2 bases, and 8 bases lay outside the gene matches. CDR1 and CDR2 (germline): MNHEY, SVGAGI. CDR3 size: 16 residues.

This clonotype has a count of ten or more. This chain connects TRBV6-1 to TRBJ2-7, with TRBD2 matching over 12 bases. There are 14 residues in the CDR3. Germline CDR1 is MNHNS and CDR2 is SASEGT. With 4 bases clipped from V and 4 bases from J, the junction kept 2 bases outside the gene matches. The CDR3 loop reads CASSGLAGGYEQYF. CDR3 coding DNA: TGTGCCAGCAGTGGTCTAGCGGGAGGGTACGAGCAGTACTTC.

This clonotype occurred a few times. The CDR3 loop is CATSDPTPNYGYTF. CDR3 nucleotide sequence: TGTGCCACCAGTGATCCTACACCTAACTATGGCTACACCTTC. The chain joins TRBV24-1 to TRBJ1-2; the D is unclear. The germline V and J ends were trimmed by 3 bases and 0 bases, with 7 bases remaining between them. Germline V gene lookup returns CDR1 KGHDR and CDR2 SFDVKD. This CDR3 region has 14 residues.

At least ten counts were recorded for this clonotype. The chain is built from TRBV18 and TRBJ1-5, with TRBD1 matching over 9 bases. Germline loops: CDR1 KGHSH, CDR2 LQKENI. This CDR3 region has 14 residues. J lost 7 bases, V lost 4 bases, and 5 bases had no gene match. CDR3 coding DNA: TGTGCCAGCTCACTGGGACAGGGTAAACAGCCCCAGCATTTT. Protein product: CASSLGQGKQPQHF.

This clonotype was picked up many times. The CDR3 region has the DNA TGTGCCAGCGACAGGGGTCCCTACAATGAGCAGTTCTTC. As protein: CASDRGPYNEQFF. The rearrangement joins TRBV6-1 to TRBJ2-1; TRBD1 matches 8 bases. Unmatched junction bases numbered 2, after V lost 8 bases and J lost 2 bases. The CDR3 covers 13 residues. Germline CDR1 and CDR2: MNHNS and SASEGT.